These T cell receptor beta chains were read from a single sample in a study of regulatory T cells in long-lasting Graves disease. Via MiXCR, TCRdb re-called the multiplex PCR reads, giving one row per CDR3 protein. The table lists under 450,000 distinct CDR3 sequences, 10% to 15% of them singletons. This same sample was also part of a study on T cells in Graves' hyperthyroidism and ophthalmopathy.

The specimen was peripheral blood mononuclear cells (PBMCs), collected at new diagnosis, from a patient treated with antithyroid drugs. Source of these receptors: a woman between 18 and 29 years old with Graves disease. Each CDR3 is given with its conserved first and last residue. D genes are given only for firm matches. A clone size is listed for some rows: how often the clone was seen (once, few, many), or a class if it is expanded.

D: TRBD1; V: TRBV27; J: TRBJ2-7; size: many; CDR3: CASALDRGLSYEQYF; DNA: TGTGCCAGCGCCCTCGACAGGGGATTATCCTACGAGCAGTACTTC
D: NA; V: TRBV12-3/TRBV12-4; J: TRBJ2-1; size: many; CDR3: CASSFWESSYNEQFF; DNA: TGTGCCAGCAGTTTCTGGGAGAGCTCCTACAATGAGCAGTTCTTC
D: TRBD1; V: TRBV6-5; J: TRBJ1-3; size: many; CDR3: CASSSGTGLHYYGNTIYF; DNA: TGTGCCAGCAGTTCCGGGACAGGATTACACTACTACGGAAACACCATATATTTT
D: NA; V: TRBV19; J: TRBJ1-1; size: few; CDR3: CAVRASENTEAFF; DNA: TGTGCCGTCAGGGCTTCTGAGAACACTGAAGCTTTCTTT
D: NA; V: TRBV2; J: TRBJ1-2; size: many; CDR3: CASTRNYGYTF; DNA: TGTGCCAGCACCCGGAACTATGGCTACACCTTC
D: NA; V: TRBV7-8; J: TRBJ2-1; size: many; CDR3: CASSLEASLNEQFF; DNA: TGTGCCAGCAGCTTAGAAGCCTCTTTAAATGAGCAGTTCTTC
D: TRBD1; V: TRBV2; J: TRBJ2-5; size: few; CDR3: CASSEPRVIGQGWETQYF; DNA: TGTGCCAGCAGTGAGCCTAGGGTTATTGGACAGGGGTGGGAGACCCAGTACTTC
D: NA; V: TRBV20-1; J: TRBJ2-4; size: few; CDR3: CSARPLGGNIQYF; DNA: TGCAGTGCTAGGCCCCTTGGGGGAAACATTCAGTACTTC
D: TRBD1; V: TRBV19; J: TRBJ1-2; size: NA; CDR3: CASSTRQGRGYGYTF; DNA: TGTGCCAGTAGTACCCGACAGGGCAGAGGGTATGGCTACACCTTC
D: NA; V: TRBV2; J: TRBJ2-3; size: many; CDR3: CASKAIDSADTQYF; DNA: TGTGCCAGCAAGGCCATAGATTCGGCAGATACGCAGTATTTT
D: NA; V: TRBV12-3/TRBV12-4; J: TRBJ2-4; size: many; CDR3: CASSTPWGEVDIQYF; DNA: TGTGCCAGCAGCACTCCGTGGGGGGAGGTAGACATTCAGTACTTC
D: TRBD1; V: TRBV5-4; J: TRBJ1-1; size: NA; CDR3: CASSTGVMNTEAFF; DNA: TGTGCCAGCAGCACAGGGGTTATGAACACTGAAGCTTTCTTT
D: NA; V: TRBV29-1; J: TRBJ2-1; size: many; CDR3: CSVVGTTYNEQFF; DNA: TGCAGCGTTGTAGGGACAACCTACAATGAGCAGTTCTTC
D: TRBD2; V: TRBV6-2/TRBV6-3; J: TRBJ2-1; size: many; CDR3: CASDGGGSYNEQFF; DNA: TGTGCCAGCGACGGCGGGGGCTCCTACAATGAGCAGTTCTTC
D: NA; V: TRBV6-2/TRBV6-3; J: TRBJ2-1; size: many; CDR3: CASVRQGGTYNEQFF; DNA: TGTGCCAGCGTCCGACAGGGAGGCACCTACAATGAGCAGTTCTTC
D: TRBD2; V: TRBV20-1; J: TRBJ2-1; size: NA; CDR3: CSARVPGLAGEYNEQFF; DNA: TGCAGTGCTAGAGTTCCGGGACTAGCGGGGGAATACAATGAGCAGTTCTTC
D: TRBD1; V: TRBV11-2; J: TRBJ1-6; size: many; CDR3: CASSLWTGANSPLHF; DNA: TGTGCCAGCAGCTTATGGACAGGGGCTAATTCACCCCTCCACTTT
D: NA; V: TRBV24-1; J: TRBJ2-1; size: many; CDR3: CATSDLQATAYNEQFF; DNA: TGTGCCACCAGTGATTTGCAGGCGACAGCATACAATGAGCAGTTCTTC
D: NA; V: TRBV29-1; J: TRBJ2-5; size: many; CDR3: CSVEDRDYSSATQYF; DNA: TGCAGCGTTGAAGATCGAGACTATAGCTCTGCAACCCAGTACTTC
D: TRBD1; V: TRBV28; J: TRBJ2-1; size: many; CDR3: CASSLSLDRGSDYEQFF; DNA: TGTGCCAGCAGTTTATCCCTAGACAGGGGGAGTGACTATGAGCAGTTCTTC
D: TRBD1; V: TRBV6-5; J: TRBJ1-4; size: few; CDR3: CASSYAQGATNEKLFF; DNA: TGTGCCAGCAGTTACGCCCAGGGGGCAACTAATGAAAAACTGTTTTTT
D: TRBD2; V: TRBV6-2/TRBV6-3; J: TRBJ2-1; size: NA; CDR3: CASSYSRAGLAGSYNEQFF; DNA: TGTGCCAGCAGTTACTCGAGGGCGGGACTAGCGGGGTCCTACAATGAGCAGTTCTTC
D: TRBD1; V: TRBV7-8; J: TRBJ1-2; size: many; CDR3: CASSSDRSYGYTF; DNA: TGTGCCAGCAGCTCGGACAGGAGCTATGGCTACACCTTC
D: NA; V: TRBV7-9; J: TRBJ2-2; size: NA; CDR3: CASSSQGTGELFF; DNA: TGTGCCAGCAGCTCACAGGGCACCGGGGAGCTGTTTTTT
D: TRBD1; V: TRBV6-2/TRBV6-3; J: TRBJ2-1; size: many; CDR3: CASTLGTGGARSYNEQFF; DNA: TGTGCCAGCACCCTCGGGACAGGGGGCGCCAGGTCCTACAATGAGCAGTTCTTC
D: NA; V: TRBV6-5; J: TRBJ1-2; size: many; CDR3: CASSYNGVSDGYTF; DNA: TGTGCCAGCAGTTACAATGGAGTTTCCGATGGCTACACCTTC
D: TRBD1; V: TRBV7-8; J: TRBJ1-2; size: NA; CDR3: CASSLGVRGTDGYTF; DNA: TGTGCCAGCAGCTTAGGGGTCAGGGGGACAGATGGCTACACCTTC
D: NA; V: TRBV7-8; J: TRBJ1-5; size: many; CDR3: CASSLEGWVSNQPQHF; DNA: TGTGCCAGCAGCCTCGAGGGGTGGGTAAGCAATCAGCCCCAGCATTTT
D: TRBD2; V: TRBV6-2/TRBV6-3; J: TRBJ2-5; size: NA; CDR3: CASSYSLAGAEETQYF; DNA: TGTGCCAGCAGTTACTCCCTAGCGGGAGCGGAAGAGACCCAGTACTTC
D: NA; V: TRBV12-3/TRBV12-4; J: TRBJ2-1; size: many; CDR3: CASSTPSPFAYNEQFF; DNA: TGTGCCAGCAGTACCCCGAGTCCTTTCGCTTACAATGAGCAGTTCTTC
D: NA; V: TRBV7-3; J: TRBJ2-2; size: NA; CDR3: CASSSTLEDRELFF; DNA: TGTGCCAGCAGCTCCACACTAGAGGACCGGGAGCTGTTTTTT
D: TRBD1; V: TRBV6-2/TRBV6-3; J: TRBJ2-1; size: many; CDR3: CASSWDRDNEQFF; DNA: TGTGCCAGCTCCTGGGACAGGGACAATGAGCAGTTCTTC
D: NA; V: TRBV20-1; J: TRBJ1-1; size: many; CDR3: CSAIRGNTEAFF; DNA: TGCAGTGCCATCAGGGGGAACACTGAAGCTTTCTTT
D: NA; V: TRBV12-3/TRBV12-4; J: TRBJ1-4; size: many; CDR3: CASSQQGGLEKLFF; DNA: TGTGCCAGCAGCCAACAGGGTGGACTTGAAAAACTGTTTTTT
D: TRBD1; V: TRBV20-1; J: TRBJ1-6; size: few; CDR3: CSAREGTGHSPLHF; DNA: TGCAGTGCTAGAGAGGGGACAGGTCACTCACCCCTCCACTTT
D: NA; V: TRBV30; J: TRBJ2-4; size: NA; CDR3: CAWSVGGIQYF; DNA: TGTGCCTGGAGTGTCGGGGGTATTCAGTACTTC
D: NA; V: TRBV7-2; J: TRBJ1-2; size: few; CDR3: CASSSRTGYYGYTF; DNA: TGTGCCAGCAGCTCCCGTACAGGGTACTATGGCTACACCTTC
D: TRBD2; V: TRBV10-3; J: TRBJ2-2; size: many; CDR3: CAISPGGGGGAFGELFF; DNA: TGTGCCATCAGTCCAGGTGGTGGCGGGGGGGCCTTCGGGGAGCTGTTTTTT
D: NA; V: TRBV18; J: TRBJ2-1; size: many; CDR3: CASSPPLTSPKDNEQFF; DNA: TGTGCCAGCTCACCTCCCCTCACTAGCCCAAAGGACAATGAGCAGTTCTTC
D: NA; V: TRBV20-1; J: TRBJ1-1; size: NA; CDR3: CSAHRPGHAFF; DNA: TGCAGTGCCCACCGCCCGGGGCACGCTTTCTTT
D: NA; V: TRBV15; J: TRBJ2-3; size: NA; CDR3: CATLRMDTQYF; DNA: TGTGCCACCCTGAGGATGGATACGCAGTATTTT
D: NA; V: TRBV7-2; J: TRBJ1-4; size: NA; CDR3: CASSLTTNEKLFF; DNA: TGTGCCAGCAGCCTTACAACTAATGAAAAACTGTTTTTT
D: TRBD1; V: TRBV6-1; J: TRBJ1-2; size: few; CDR3: CASRMDRVRYGYTF; DNA: TGTGCCAGCAGGATGGACAGGGTTCGGTATGGCTACACCTTC
D: NA; V: TRBV24-1; J: TRBJ1-6; size: many; CDR3: CATISPPLQGSGNSPLHF; DNA: TGTGCCACCATCAGCCCGCCACTTCAGGGGTCGGGTAATTCACCCCTCCACTTT
D: NA; V: TRBV27; J: TRBJ2-3; size: few; CDR3: CASSLTGVTGTQYF; DNA: TGTGCCAGCAGTTTAACCGGGGTTACTGGTACGCAGTATTTT
D: TRBD2; V: TRBV12-3/TRBV12-4; J: TRBJ2-1; size: many; CDR3: CASSFVRGTSFRNEQFF; DNA: TGTGCCAGCAGTTTCGTTCGCGGGACTAGCTTTCGCAATGAGCAGTTCTTC
D: NA; V: TRBV2; J: TRBJ1-2; size: many; CDR3: CASSGQQGYTF; DNA: TGTGCCAGCAGTGGACAGCAGGGCTACACCTTC
D: TRBD1; V: TRBV4-1; J: TRBJ1-1; size: NA; CDR3: CASSRNRGNTEAFF; DNA: TGCGCCAGCAGCCGAAACAGGGGGAACACTGAAGCTTTCTTT
D: NA; V: TRBV20-1; J: TRBJ1-6; size: few; CDR3: CSATLPRGTTNSPLHF; DNA: TGCAGTGCTACCCTCCCAAGGGGGACCACTAATTCACCCCTCCACTTT
D: TRBD2; V: TRBV6-1; J: TRBJ2-2; size: NA; CDR3: CASSKLAGILSGELFF; DNA: TGTGCCAGCAGTAAGCTAGCGGGGATTCTATCCGGGGAGCTGTTTTTT
D: NA; V: TRBV19; J: TRBJ1-5; size: few; CDR3: CASSRQTFQPQHF; DNA: TGTGCCAGTAGCCGACAGACTTTCCAGCCCCAGCATTTT
D: NA; V: TRBV19; J: TRBJ2-1; size: few; CDR3: CASSSESIVSYNEQFF; DNA: TGTGCCAGTAGTTCCGAATCAATCGTTTCCTACAATGAGCAGTTCTTC
D: TRBD2; V: TRBV27; J: TRBJ2-3; size: few; CDR3: CASRAKRGLAGWGDTQYF; DNA: TGTGCCAGCAGGGCAAAAAGGGGACTAGCGGGATGGGGGGATACGCAGTATTTT
D: TRBD2; V: TRBV12-3/TRBV12-4; J: TRBJ2-3; size: few; CDR3: CASSILAGGQDHTSFTDTQYF; DNA: TGTGCCAGCAGTATCTTAGCGGGGGGCCAAGACCACACATCTTTCACAGATACGCAGTATTTT